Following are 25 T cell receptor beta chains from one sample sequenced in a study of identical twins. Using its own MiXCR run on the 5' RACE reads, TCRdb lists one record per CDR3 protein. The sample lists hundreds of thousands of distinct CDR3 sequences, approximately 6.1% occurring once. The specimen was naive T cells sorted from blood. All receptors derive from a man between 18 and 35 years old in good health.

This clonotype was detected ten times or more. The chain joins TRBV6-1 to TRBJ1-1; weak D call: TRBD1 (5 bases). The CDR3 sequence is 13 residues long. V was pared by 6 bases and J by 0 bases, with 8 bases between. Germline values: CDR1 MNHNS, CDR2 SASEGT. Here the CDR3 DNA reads TGTGCCAGCAGACGGGACCTGAACACTGAAGCTTTCTTT. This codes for CASRRDLNTEAFF.

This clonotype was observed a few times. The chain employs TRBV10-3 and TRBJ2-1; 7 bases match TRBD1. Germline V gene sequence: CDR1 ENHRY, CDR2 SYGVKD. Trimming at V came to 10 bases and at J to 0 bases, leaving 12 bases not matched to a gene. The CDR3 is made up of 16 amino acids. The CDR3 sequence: CATGSTGLSSYNEQFF. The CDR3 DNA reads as TGTGCCACCGGATCGACAGGGCTAAGCTCCTACAATGAGCAGTTCTTC.

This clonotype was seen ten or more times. The CDR3 region has the DNA TGTGCCAGCAGCTTGGGACAGGGGGAATGGCCCCTCCACTTT. As protein: CASSLGQGEWPLHF. This rearrangement joins TRBV7-2 to TRBJ1-6; TRBD1 matches at 11 bases. The CDR3 has 14 amino acids. J gave up 13 bases and V 3 bases, and 5 bases lay outside the gene matches. Germline CDR1 and CDR2: SGHTA and FQGNSA.

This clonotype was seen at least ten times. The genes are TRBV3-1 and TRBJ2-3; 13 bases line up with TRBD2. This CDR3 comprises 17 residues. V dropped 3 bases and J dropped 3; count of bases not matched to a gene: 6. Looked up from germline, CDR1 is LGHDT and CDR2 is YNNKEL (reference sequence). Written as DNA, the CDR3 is TGTGCCAGCAGCCATCTTCCGGGACTAGCGGGAACAGATACGCAGTATTTT. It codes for CASSHLPGLAGTDTQYF.

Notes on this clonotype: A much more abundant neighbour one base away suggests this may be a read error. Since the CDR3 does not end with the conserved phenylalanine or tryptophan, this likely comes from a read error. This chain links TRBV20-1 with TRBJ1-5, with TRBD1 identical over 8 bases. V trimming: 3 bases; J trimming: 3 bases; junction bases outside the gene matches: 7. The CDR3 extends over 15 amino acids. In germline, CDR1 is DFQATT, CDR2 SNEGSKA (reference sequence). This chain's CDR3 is CSASISGGPNQPQHC. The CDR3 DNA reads TGCAGTGCTAGTATTTCAGGGGGCCCCAATCAGCCCCAGCATTGT.

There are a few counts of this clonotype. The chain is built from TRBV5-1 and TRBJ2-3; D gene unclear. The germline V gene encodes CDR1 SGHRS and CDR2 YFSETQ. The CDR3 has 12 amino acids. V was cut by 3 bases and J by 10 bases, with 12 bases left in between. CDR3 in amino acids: CASSSELGSQYF. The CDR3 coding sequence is TGCGCCAGCAGCTCGGAGTTGGGGTCGCAGTATTTT.

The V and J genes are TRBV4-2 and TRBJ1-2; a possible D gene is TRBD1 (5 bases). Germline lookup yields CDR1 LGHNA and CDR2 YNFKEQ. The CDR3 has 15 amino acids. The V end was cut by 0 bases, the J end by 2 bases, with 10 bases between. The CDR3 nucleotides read TGTGCCAGCAGCCAAGATGAACAGGCGAACTATGGCTACACCTTC. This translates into CASSQDEQANYGYTF.

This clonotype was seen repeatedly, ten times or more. The CDR3 nucleotides read TGTGCCAGCAGTGATCACCCGTATGGCTACACCTTC. The encoded protein is CASSDHPYGYTF. This chain joins TRBV25-1 and TRBJ1-2; D uncertain. Germline CDR1 MGHDK, CDR2 SYGVNS. The V end was cut by 3 bases, the J end by 5 bases, with 7 bases between. This CDR3 has 12 residues.

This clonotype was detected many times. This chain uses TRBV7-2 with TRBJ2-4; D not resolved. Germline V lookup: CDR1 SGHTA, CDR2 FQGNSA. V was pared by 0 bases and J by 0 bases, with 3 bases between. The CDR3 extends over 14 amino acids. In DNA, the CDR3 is TGTGCCAGCAGCTTAGCACCAGCCAAAAACATTCAGTACTTC. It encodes CASSLAPAKNIQYF.

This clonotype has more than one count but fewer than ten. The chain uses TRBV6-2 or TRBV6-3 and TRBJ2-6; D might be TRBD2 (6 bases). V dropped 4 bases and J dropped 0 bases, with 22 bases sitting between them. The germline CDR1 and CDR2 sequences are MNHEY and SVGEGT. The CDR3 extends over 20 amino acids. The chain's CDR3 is CASSFTNPGRGSSGANVLTF. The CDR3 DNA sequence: TGTGCCAGCAGTTTCACCAATCCGGGACGGGGGAGCTCTGGGGCCAACGTCCTGACTTTC.

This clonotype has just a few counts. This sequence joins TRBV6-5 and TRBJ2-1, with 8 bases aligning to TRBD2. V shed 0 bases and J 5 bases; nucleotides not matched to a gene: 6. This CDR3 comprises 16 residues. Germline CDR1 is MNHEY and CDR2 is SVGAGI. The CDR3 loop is CASSYSILAVDNEQFF. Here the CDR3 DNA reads TGTGCCAGCAGTTACTCGATACTAGCGGTCGACAATGAGCAGTTCTTC.

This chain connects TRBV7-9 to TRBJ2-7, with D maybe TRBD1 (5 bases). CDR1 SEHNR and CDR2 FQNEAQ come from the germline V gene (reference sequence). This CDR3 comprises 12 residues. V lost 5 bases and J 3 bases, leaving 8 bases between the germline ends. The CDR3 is CASSQGYYEQYF. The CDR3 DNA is TGTGCCAGCAGCCAGGGTTACTACGAGCAGTACTTC.

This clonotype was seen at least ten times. The CDR3 sequence: CATSREPGQGNQPQHF. The CDR3, as DNA: TGTGCCACCAGCAGAGAGCCGGGACAGGGGAATCAGCCCCAGCATTTT. The V gene is TRBV15, the J gene TRBJ1-5; 10 nucleotides align to TRBD1. With 0 bases clipped from V and 4 bases from J, the junction kept 3 bases outside the gene matches. The CDR3 length is 16 residues. The germline V gene encodes CDR1 LNHNV and CDR2 YYDKDF (reference sequence).

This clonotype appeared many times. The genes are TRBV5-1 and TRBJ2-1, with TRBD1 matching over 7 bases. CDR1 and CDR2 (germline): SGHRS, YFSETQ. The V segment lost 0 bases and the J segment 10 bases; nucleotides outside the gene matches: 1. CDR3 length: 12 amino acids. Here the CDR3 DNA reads TGCGCCAGCAGCTTGGAGGGGGCAGAGCAGTTCTTC. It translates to CASSLEGAEQFF.

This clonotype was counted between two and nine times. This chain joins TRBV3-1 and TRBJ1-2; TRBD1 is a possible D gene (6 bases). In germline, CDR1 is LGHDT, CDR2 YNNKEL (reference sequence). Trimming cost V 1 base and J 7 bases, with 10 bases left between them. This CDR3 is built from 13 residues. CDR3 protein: CASSQGQVSGYTF. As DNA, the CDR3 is TGTGCCAGCAGCCAAGGACAGGTCTCTGGCTACACCTTC.

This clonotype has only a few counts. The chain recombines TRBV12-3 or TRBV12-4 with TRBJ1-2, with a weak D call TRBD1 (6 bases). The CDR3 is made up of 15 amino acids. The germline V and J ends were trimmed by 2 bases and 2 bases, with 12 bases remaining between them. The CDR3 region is CASSLRGASNYGYTF. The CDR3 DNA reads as TGTGCCAGCAGTTTAAGGGGGGCTTCAAACTATGGCTACACCTTC.

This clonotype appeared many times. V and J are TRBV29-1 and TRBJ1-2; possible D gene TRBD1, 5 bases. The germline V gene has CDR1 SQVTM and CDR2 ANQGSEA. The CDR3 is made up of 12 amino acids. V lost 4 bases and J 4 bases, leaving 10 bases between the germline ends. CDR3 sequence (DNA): TGCAGCGTTGGGGGTCAGGGCTATGGCTACACCTTC. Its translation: CSVGGQGYGYTF.

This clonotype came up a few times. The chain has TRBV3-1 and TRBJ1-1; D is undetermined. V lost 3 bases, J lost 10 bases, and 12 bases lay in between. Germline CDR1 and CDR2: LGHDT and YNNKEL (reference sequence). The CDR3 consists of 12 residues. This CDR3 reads CASSQELGRAFF. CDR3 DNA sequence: TGTGCCAGCAGCCAGGAACTCGGGCGAGCTTTCTTT.

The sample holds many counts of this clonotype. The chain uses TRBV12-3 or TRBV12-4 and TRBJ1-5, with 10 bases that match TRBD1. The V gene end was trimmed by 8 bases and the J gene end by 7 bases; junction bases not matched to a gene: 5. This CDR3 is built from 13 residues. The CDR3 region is CASGTGDGQPQHF. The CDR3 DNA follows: TGTGCCAGCGGGACAGGGGACGGGCAGCCCCAGCATTTT.

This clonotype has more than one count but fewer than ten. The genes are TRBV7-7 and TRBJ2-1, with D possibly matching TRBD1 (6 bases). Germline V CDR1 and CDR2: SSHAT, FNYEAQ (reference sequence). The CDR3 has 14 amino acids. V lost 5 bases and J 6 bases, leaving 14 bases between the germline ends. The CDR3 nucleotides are TGTGCCAGCAGCAGATTGACAGGCTCCAATGAGCAGTTCTTC. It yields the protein CASSRLTGSNEQFF.

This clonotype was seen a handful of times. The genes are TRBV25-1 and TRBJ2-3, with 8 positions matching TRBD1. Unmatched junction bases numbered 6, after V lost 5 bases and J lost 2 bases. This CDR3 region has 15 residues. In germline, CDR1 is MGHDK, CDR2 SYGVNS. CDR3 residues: CASSSKDRDTDTQYF. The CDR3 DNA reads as TGTGCCAGCAGTTCGAAGGACAGGGACACAGATACGCAGTATTTT. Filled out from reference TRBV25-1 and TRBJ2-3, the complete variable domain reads EADIYQTPRYLVIGTGKKITLECSQTMGHDKMYWYQQDPGMELHLIHYSYGVNSTEKGDLSSESTVSRIRTEHFPLTLESARPSHTSQYLCASSSKDRDTDTQYFGPGTRLTVL.

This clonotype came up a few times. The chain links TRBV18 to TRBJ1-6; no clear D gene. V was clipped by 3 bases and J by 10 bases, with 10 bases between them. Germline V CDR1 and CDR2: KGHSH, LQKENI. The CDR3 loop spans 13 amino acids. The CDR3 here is CASSPMAGSPLHF. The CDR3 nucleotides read TGTGCCAGCTCACCTATGGCCGGGTCACCCCTCCACTTT.

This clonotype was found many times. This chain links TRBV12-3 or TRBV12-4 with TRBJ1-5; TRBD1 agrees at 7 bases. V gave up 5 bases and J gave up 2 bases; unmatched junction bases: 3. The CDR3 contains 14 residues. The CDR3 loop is CASSSTGGNQPQHF. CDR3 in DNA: TGTGCCAGCAGTAGCACAGGGGGCAATCAGCCCCAGCATTTT.

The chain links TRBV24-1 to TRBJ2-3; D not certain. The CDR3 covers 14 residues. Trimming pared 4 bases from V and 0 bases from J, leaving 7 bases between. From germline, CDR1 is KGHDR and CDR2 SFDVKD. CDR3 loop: CATSDRLSTDTQYF. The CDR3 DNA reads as TGTGCCACCAGTGACCGGCTGAGCACAGATACGCAGTATTTT.

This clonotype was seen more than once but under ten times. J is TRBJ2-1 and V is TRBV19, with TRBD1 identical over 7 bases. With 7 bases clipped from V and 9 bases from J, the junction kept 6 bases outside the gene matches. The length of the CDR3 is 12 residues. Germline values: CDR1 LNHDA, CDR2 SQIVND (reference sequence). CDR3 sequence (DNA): TGTGCCAGTAACGACAGGGTCGGTGAGCAGTTCTTC. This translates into CASNDRVGEQFF.